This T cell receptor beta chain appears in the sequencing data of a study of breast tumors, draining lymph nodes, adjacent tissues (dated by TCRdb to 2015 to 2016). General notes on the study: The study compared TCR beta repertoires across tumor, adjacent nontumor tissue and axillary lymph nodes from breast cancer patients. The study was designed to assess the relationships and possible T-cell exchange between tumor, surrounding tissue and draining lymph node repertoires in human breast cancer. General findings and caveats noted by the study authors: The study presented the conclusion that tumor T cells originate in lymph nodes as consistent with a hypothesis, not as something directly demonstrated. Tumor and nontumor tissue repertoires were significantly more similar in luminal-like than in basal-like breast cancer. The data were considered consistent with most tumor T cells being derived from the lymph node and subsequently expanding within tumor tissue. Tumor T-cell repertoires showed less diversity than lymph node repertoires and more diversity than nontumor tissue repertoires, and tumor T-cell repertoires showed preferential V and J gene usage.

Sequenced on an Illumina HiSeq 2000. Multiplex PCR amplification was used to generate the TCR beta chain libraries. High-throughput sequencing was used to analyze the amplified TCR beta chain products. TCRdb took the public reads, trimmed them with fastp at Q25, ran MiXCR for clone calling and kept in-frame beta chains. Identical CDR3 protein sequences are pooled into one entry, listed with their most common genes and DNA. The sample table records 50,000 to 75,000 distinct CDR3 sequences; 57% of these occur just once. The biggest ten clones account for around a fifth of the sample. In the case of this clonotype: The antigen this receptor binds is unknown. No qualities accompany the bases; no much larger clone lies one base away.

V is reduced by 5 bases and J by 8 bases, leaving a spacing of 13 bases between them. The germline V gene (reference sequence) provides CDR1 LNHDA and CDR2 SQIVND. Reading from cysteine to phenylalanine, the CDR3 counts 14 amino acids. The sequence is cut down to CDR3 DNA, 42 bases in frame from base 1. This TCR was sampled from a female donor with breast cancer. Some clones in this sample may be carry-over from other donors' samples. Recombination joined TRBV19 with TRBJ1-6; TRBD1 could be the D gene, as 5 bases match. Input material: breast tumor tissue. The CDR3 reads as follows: CASSPGLAYSPLHF. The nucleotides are TGTGCCAGTAGTCCGGGACTAGCCTATTCACCCCTCCACTTT.